A single sample gave rise to the 6 T cell receptor beta chains below, sequenced in a study of beta chain features in type 1 diabetes (dated by TCRdb to between 2018 and 2020). Preparation of the library involved the immunoSEQ multiplex PCR assay. All of the isolated RNA was reverse transcribed with the High Capacity cDNA Reverse Transcription Kit, so expressed TCRB transcripts were sequenced. Sourced from immuneACCESS, this table was stored by TCRdb with only in-frame sequences that have V and J called. A share of the clones is absent; for the studies checked, an unresolved V gene accounts for under half, and the remainder has no known explanation. Here the sample has about 340,000 clones; roughly 8% occur a single time. Of the sample, approximately 0.44% falls within the top ten clones. The sample was central memory CD4+ T cells from blood. The source of these receptors is a woman aged 18 to 35 in good health.

This clone was picked up a small number of times. Other DNA sequences in the same sample also yield this CDR3. This rearrangement joins TRBV9 to TRBJ2-3; D is possibly TRBD1 (6 bases). The length of the CDR3 is 15 residues. V lost 2 bases and J 1 base, leaving 11 bases between the germline ends. Germline values: CDR1 SGDLS, CDR2 YYNGEE. CDR3 coding DNA: TGTGCCAGCAGCGTCACAGGGTGGGGCACAGATACGCAGTATTTT. This gives the protein CASSVTGWGTDTQYF.

The V call is TRBV7-2, the J call TRBJ1-1; D gene ambiguous. Germline CDR1 and CDR2: SGHTA and FQGNSA. V lost 8 bases and J lost 1, with 23 bases in between. The CDR3 has 17 residues. CDR3 sequence: CASGPTTVRMRNTEAFF. The DNA for the CDR3 is TGTGCCAGCGGGCCGACAACGGTGCGAATGAGGAACACTGAAGCTTTCTTT.

This chain connects TRBV20-1 to TRBJ2-1, with D unclear. The CDR3 totals 10 residues. V lost 3 bases and J 13 bases, leaving 10 bases between the germline ends. Germline V gives CDR1 DFQATT, CDR2 SNEGSKA (reference sequence). The CDR3 region is CSASRFEQFF. CDR3 in DNA: TGCAGTGCTAGTCGGTTCGAACAGTTCTTC.

This clone has a handful of counts. This chain connects TRBV28 to TRBJ1-5; D is possibly TRBD1 (6 bases). Germline CDR1 MDHEN, CDR2 SYDVKM. Trimming left V 5 bases short and J 4 bases short, with 12 bases between. This CDR3 contains 14 residues. The CDR3 DNA reads as TGTGCCAGCAGTGACATCAGGGGAAATCAGCCCCAGCATTTT. Encoded protein: CASSDIRGNQPQHF.

The rearrangement uses TRBV4-2 and TRBJ2-5, with a weak D call TRBD2 (6 bases). Germline V gene data show CDR1 as LGHNA and CDR2 as YNFKEQ. The CDR3 extends over 15 amino acids. V gave up 0 bases and J gave up 5 bases, with 13 bases separating them. The CDR3: CASSQEGPGDETQYF. CDR3 nucleotides: TGTGCCAGCAGCCAAGAGGGACCGGGGGATGAGACCCAGTACTTC.

The gene calls are TRBV6-6 and TRBJ1-4, with unresolved D. CDR1 and CDR2 from the germline V gene are MNHNY and SVGAGI (reference sequence). The CDR3 consists of 12 residues. Trimming took 4 bases from V and 7 from J, leaving 7 bases between them. CDR3 loop: CASSLSIEKLFF. The CDR3 bases are TGTGCCAGCAGTTTATCCATTGAAAAACTGTTTTTT.